These 21 T cell receptor beta chains were sequenced from one sample in a study of Ad26.COV2.S vaccination and SARS-CoV-2 variants. Treatment specified: 15 to 20 received Ad26.COV2.S at low or high dose, single or two shots; 5 received placebo; per-sample allocation not given. Sampling took place 63 days after the first vaccine or placebo injection. Here immunoSEQ multiplex PCR was the method, and the copy in TCRdb shows in-frame clones only, minus some. The sample shows around 250,000 clones, around 88% of them seen only once. The sequencing here drew on peripheral blood, taken in a trial of Ad26.COV2.S vaccine versus placebo. These receptors were collected from a person aged 18-65 years who received the Ad26.COV2.S COVID-19 vaccine or a placebo.

The table lists this clone with a count of one. This chain connects TRBV5-4 to TRBJ1-1, with D possibly matching TRBD1 (5 bases). Trimming cost V 5 bases and J 3 bases, with 17 bases left between them. Germline V gene data show CDR1 as SGHNT and CDR2 as YYREEE (reference sequence). CDR3 length: 15 residues. CDR3 DNA sequence: TGTGCCAGCAGTCGATCAGGGTTTGCTTACACTGAAGCTTTCTTT. Encoded protein: CASSRSGFAYTEAFF.

V and J are TRBV6-2 or TRBV6-3 and TRBJ1-5; D might be TRBD1 (6 bases). Trimming took 6 bases from V and 10 from J, leaving 28 bases between them. The CDR3 loop spans 17 amino acids. Germline lookup yields CDR1 MNHEY and CDR2 SVGEGT. As DNA, the CDR3 is TGTGCCAGCAGCCCTCAACCCCGGACAGCTCGGACAGCCCCCCAGCATTTT. Translated, it gives CASSPQPRTARTAPQHF.

This CDR3 is CASSPTSGGAGDTQYF. CDR3 in DNA: TGTGCCAGCAGCCCGACTAGCGGGGGGGCCGGGGATACGCAGTATTTT. The rearrangement uses TRBV9 and TRBJ2-3; 14 bases match TRBD2. This CDR3 region has 16 residues. Germline V lookup: CDR1 SGDLS, CDR2 YYNGEE. Trimming took 4 bases from V and 6 from J; bases not matched to a gene: 7.

This clone was counted a single time. The chain links TRBV3-1 (or the pseudogene TRBV3-2) to TRBJ2-5; D may be TRBD1 (6 bases). CDR3 length: 13 amino acids. Trimming took off 7 bases at V and 5 bases at J, with 14 bases between the two ends. In germline, CDR1 is LGHDT, CDR2 YNNKEL (reference sequence). For the CDR3, the DNA is TGTGCCAGCACTGGACAGTGGAAGGAGACCCAGTACTTC. Protein: CASTGQWKETQYF.

The V gene is TRBV30, the J gene TRBJ1-1, with D perhaps TRBD1 (6 bases). CDR3 size: 13 residues. V was clipped by 3 bases and J by 1 base, with 9 bases between them. Per the germline V gene, CDR1 is GTSNPN and CDR2 is SVGIG (reference sequence). The CDR3 is CAWSGTPNTEAFF. For the CDR3, the DNA is TGTGCCTGGAGCGGGACACCGAACACTGAAGCTTTCTTT.

The chain combines TRBV11-2 with TRBJ2-7, with D hard to call. V was trimmed by 1 base and J by 5 bases, leaving 6 bases between them. The germline V gene encodes CDR1 SGHAT and CDR2 FQNNGV. The CDR3 length is 12 residues. The CDR3 bases are TGTGCCAGCAGCTTAGCCAAAAACGAGCAGTACTTC. This translates into CASSLAKNEQYF.

J is TRBJ2-7 and V is TRBV18; no clear D gene. From germline, CDR1 is KGHSH and CDR2 LQKENI. This CDR3 is 13 amino acids long. V lost 0 bases, J lost 5 bases, and 8 bases lay in between. As DNA, the CDR3 is TGTGCCAGCTCACCACCGGGGTTCAACGAGCAGTACTTC. Translated: CASSPPGFNEQYF.

This chain uses TRBV2 with TRBJ2-5; the D is unclear. Per germline, CDR1 SNHLY and CDR2 FYNNEI. With 9 bases removed from V and 5 bases from J, the gap between germline ends came to 13 bases. The CDR3 has 12 amino acids. The CDR3 DNA follows: TGTGCCAGTACAATTCGGACGGAGACCCAGTACTTC. Translating gives CASTIRTETQYF.

This chain uses TRBV6-5 with TRBJ2-7; tentatively, D is TRBD1 (5 bases). Deletions cut 2 bases from V and 9 bases from J, with 23 bases between. CDR1 and CDR2 from the germline V gene are MNHEY and SVGAGI. This CDR3 is built from 16 residues. CDR3 in amino acids: CASSYGILRVLGRQYF. The CDR3 nucleotides read TGTGCCAGCAGTTACGGAATTCTCAGGGTATTGGGTCGGCAGTACTTC.

The chain couples TRBV27 to TRBJ2-5; D gene unclear. V was shortened by 3 bases and J by 5 bases, with 16 bases between the two germline ends. This CDR3 has 15 residues. Germline lookup yields CDR1 MNHEY and CDR2 SMNVEV (reference sequence). CDR3 sequence (DNA): TGTGCCAGCAGTTTCAAGTCTCGGGCAGTGGAGACCCAGTACTTC. Protein sequence: CASSFKSRAVETQYF.

The rearrangement joins TRBV7-6 to TRBJ1-4; no definite D call. V gave up 5 bases and J gave up 0 bases, with 13 bases separating them. The CDR3 is 16 residues long. Germline CDR1 is SGHVS and CDR2 is FNYEAQ. The CDR3, as DNA: TGTGCCAGCAGCCTTACGGACGGGGCAACTAATGAAAAACTGTTTTTT. Translation gives CASSLTDGATNEKLFF.

In its sample, this clone was seen once. Other nucleotide sequences in the sample specify the same CDR3. This chain connects TRBV5-1 to TRBJ2-5; D is undetermined. Germline V gene sequence: CDR1 SGHRS, CDR2 YFSETQ. This CDR3 has 12 amino acids. Trimming took 0 bases from V and 5 from J, leaving 5 bases between them. This chain's CDR3 is CASSLARETQYF. The CDR3 DNA sequence: TGCGCCAGCAGCTTGGCGCGCGAGACCCAGTACTTC.

The J gene is TRBJ2-7, the V gene TRBV4-2; 7 nucleotides line up with TRBD1. The V gene end was trimmed by 3 bases and the J gene end by 6 bases; junction bases not matched to a gene: 8. The CDR3 is made up of 14 amino acids. Germline CDR1 and CDR2: LGHNA and YNFKEQ. As DNA, the CDR3 is TGTGCCAGCAGCCACGGCAGGGGGACGGCCGAGCAGTACTTC. It yields the protein CASSHGRGTAEQYF.

This sequence joins TRBV5-6 and TRBJ2-1; 10 nucleotides agree with TRBD2. The CDR3 runs 17 residues. Germline values: CDR1 SGHDT, CDR2 YYEEEE. V was pared by 2 bases and J by 0 bases, with 5 bases of the junction left unmatched. As DNA, the CDR3 is TGTGCCAGCAGCTTCCGGGGACTAGCGAGCTCCTACAATGAGCAGTTCTTC. Translation: CASSFRGLASSYNEQFF.

The chain recombines TRBV5-6 with TRBJ1-1, with 7 bases fitting TRBD1. The CDR3 spans 16 residues. Trimming took 4 bases from V and 1 from J; bases not matched to a gene: 10. Germline V gives CDR1 SGHDT, CDR2 YYEEEE. This CDR3 reads CASSVNTGVTNTEAFF. As DNA, the CDR3 is TGTGCCAGCAGCGTGAATACAGGGGTTACGAACACTGAAGCTTTCTTT.

The gene calls are TRBV11-2 and TRBJ2-5; D is perhaps TRBD1 (6 bases). V was shortened by 0 bases and J by 5 bases, with 16 bases between the two germline ends. The germline gives CDR1 SGHAT, CDR2 FQNNGV. The CDR3 is made up of 16 amino acids. CDR3 nucleotides: TGTGCCAGCAGCTTAGAGGGCCTTTGGCAGGGGGAGACCCAGTACTTC. Translated, it gives CASSLEGLWQGETQYF.

The chain is built from TRBV18 and TRBJ1-1; D uncertain. Germline V gene lookup returns CDR1 KGHSH and CDR2 LQKENI. The CDR3 contains 13 residues. Trimming pared 1 base from V and 8 bases from J, leaving 11 bases between. The CDR3 protein is CASSPRALGEAFF. Written as DNA, the CDR3 is TGTGCCAGCTCACCACGTGCATTGGGCGAAGCTTTCTTT.

This chain links TRBV5-1 with TRBJ1-1, with D uncertain. The CDR3 consists of 15 residues. Per germline, CDR1 SGHRS and CDR2 YFSETQ. Between the trimmed V and J ends, which lost 1 base and 1 base, there was a span of 11 bases. CDR3 amino acids: CASSLMDRKNTEAFF. DNA for the CDR3: TGCGCCAGCAGCTTGATGGACCGAAAGAACACTGAAGCTTTCTTT.

J is TRBJ2-5 and V is TRBV18, with D perhaps matching TRBD1 (5 bases). The CDR3 extends over 15 amino acids. The germline V gene has CDR1 KGHSH and CDR2 LQKENI. V lost 2 bases and J 4 bases, leaving 14 bases between the germline ends. In nucleotides, the CDR3 is TGTGCCAGCTCACCAGAAGGGGTGGATGGAGAGACCCAGTACTTC. This sequence encodes CASSPEGVDGETQYF.

V gene TRBV2 combines with J gene TRBJ2-2; 10 bases agree with TRBD1. Germline values: CDR1 SNHLY, CDR2 FYNNEI. Trimming cost V 6 bases and J 6 bases; bases outside gene matches: 13. The length of the CDR3 is 17 residues. CDR3 in DNA: TGTGCCAGCAGCGATTTCGGGACAGGGGCCGGCCCCGGGGAGCTGTTTTTT. This encodes CASSDFGTGAGPGELFF.

The chain employs TRBV11-2 and TRBJ2-3; 12 bases match TRBD2. CDR3 length: 17 amino acids. The V gene end was trimmed by 1 base and the J gene end by 5 bases; junction bases not matched to a gene: 7. Germline loops: CDR1 SGHAT, CDR2 FQNNGV. The DNA of the CDR3 is TGTGCCAGCAGCTTAGTCCCTAGCGGGGGGGCTTTAGATACGCAGTATTTT. The encoded protein is CASSLVPSGGALDTQYF.